This T cell receptor (beta chain) emerged from a study of T cell repertoires in cytomegalovirus infection. On the study more broadly: CMV infection plus the matching HLA type was flagged by public TCR beta signatures.

This clonotype was counted a few times. Antigen unknown. The CDR3 covers 15 residues. Per germline, CDR1 MNHNY and CDR2 SVGAGI (reference sequence). The V and J ends lost 6 bases and 6 bases respectively, with 20 bases between them. Each CDR3 protein gets one entry after TCRdb re-called the reads with MiXCR. The sample comprises roughly 800,000 distinct CDR3 sequences, almost 30% of which are singletons, and roughly 13% rests with the top ten. The source of this sequence is a human donor in good health (CMV status not recorded). Some clones in this sample may be carry-over from other donors' samples. The J gene is TRBJ1-1, the V gene TRBV6-6; D unresolved. The sequencing here drew on cultured CD8+ T cells from PBMCs, taken from culture after CMV antigen stimulation. The CDR3 is CASSTPLDPEAEAFF. CDR3 DNA sequence: TGTGCCAGCAGCACCCCCCTGGACCCAGAGGCTGAAGCTTTCTTT.